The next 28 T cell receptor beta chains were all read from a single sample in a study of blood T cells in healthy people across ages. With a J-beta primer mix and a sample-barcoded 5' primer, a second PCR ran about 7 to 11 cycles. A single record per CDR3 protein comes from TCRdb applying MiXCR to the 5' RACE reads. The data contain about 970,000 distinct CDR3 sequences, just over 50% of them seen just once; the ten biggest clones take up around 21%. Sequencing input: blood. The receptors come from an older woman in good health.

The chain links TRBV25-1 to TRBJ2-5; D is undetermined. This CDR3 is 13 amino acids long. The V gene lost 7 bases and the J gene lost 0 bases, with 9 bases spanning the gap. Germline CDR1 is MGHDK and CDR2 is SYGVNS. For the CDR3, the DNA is TGTGCCAGCACGTGGGCGCACCAAGAGACCCAGTACTTC. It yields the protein CASTWAHQETQYF.

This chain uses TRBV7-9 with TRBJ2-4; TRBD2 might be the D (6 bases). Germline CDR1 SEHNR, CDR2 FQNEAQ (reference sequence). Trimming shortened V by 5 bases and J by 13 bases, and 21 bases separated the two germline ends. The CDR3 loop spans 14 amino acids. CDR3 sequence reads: CASSHTGGAREQYF. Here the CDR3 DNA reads TGTGCCAGCAGCCATACGGGCGGGGCTCGAGAGCAGTACTTC.

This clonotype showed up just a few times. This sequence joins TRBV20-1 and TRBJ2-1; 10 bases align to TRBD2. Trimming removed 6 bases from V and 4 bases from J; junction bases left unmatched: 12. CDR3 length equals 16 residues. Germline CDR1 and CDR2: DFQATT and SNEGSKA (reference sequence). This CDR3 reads CSAQELTSGLYNEQFF. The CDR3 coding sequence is TGCAGTGCACAGGAGCTGACTAGCGGGCTTTACAATGAGCAGTTCTTC.

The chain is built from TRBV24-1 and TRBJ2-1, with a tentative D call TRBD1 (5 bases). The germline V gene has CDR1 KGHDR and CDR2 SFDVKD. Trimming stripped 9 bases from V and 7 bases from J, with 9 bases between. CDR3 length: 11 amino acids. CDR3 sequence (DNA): TGTGCCACCGAAAGGGGAAATGAGCAGTTCTTC. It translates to CATERGNEQFF.

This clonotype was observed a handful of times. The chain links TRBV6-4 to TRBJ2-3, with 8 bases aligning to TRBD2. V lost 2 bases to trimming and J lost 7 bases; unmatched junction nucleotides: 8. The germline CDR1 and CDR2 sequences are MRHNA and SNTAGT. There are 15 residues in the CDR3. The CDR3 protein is CASSDEASGRYTQYF. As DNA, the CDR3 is TGTGCCAGCAGTGACGAGGCTAGCGGGCGTTATACGCAGTATTTT.

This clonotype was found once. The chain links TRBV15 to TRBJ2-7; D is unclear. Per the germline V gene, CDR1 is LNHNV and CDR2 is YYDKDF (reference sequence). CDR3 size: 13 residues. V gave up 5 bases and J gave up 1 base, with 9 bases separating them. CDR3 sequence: CATSGLRSYEQYF. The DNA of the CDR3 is TGTGCCACCAGCGGCCTACGATCCTACGAGCAGTACTTC. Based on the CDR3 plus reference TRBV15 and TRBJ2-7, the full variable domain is DAMVIQNPRYQVTQFGKPVTLSCSQTLNHNVMYWYQQKSSQAPKLLFHYYDKDFNNEADTPDNFQSRRPNTSFCFLDIRSPGLGDTAMYLCATSGLRSYEQYFGPGTRLTVT.

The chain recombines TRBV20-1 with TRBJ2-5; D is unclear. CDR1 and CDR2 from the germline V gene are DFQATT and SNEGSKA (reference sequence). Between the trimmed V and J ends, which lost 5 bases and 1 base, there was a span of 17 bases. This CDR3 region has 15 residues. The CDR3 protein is CSAVGPWVSQETQYF. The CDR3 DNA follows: TGCAGTGCTGTCGGACCCTGGGTCAGCCAAGAGACCCAGTACTTC.

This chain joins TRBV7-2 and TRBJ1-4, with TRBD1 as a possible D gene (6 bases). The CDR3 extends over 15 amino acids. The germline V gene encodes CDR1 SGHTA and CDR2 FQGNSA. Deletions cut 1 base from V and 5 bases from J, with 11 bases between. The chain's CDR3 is CASSLVRGRNEKLFF. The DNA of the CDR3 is TGTGCCAGCAGCTTAGTACGGGGGCGAAATGAAAAACTGTTTTTT.

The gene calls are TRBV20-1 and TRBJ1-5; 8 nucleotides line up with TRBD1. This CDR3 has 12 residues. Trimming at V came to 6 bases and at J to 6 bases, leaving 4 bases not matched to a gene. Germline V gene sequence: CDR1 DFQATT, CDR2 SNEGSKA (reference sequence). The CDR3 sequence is CSARTGTQPQHF. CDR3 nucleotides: TGCAGTGCCAGGACAGGGACTCAGCCCCAGCATTTT.

CDR3 DNA sequence: TGTGCCAGCAGTTACTACGGGTCTGAAGCTTTCTTT. It yields the protein CASSYYGSEAFF. V usage is TRBV6-2 or TRBV6-3 and J usage is TRBJ1-1; D is uncertain. Germline CDR1 is MNHEY and CDR2 is SVGEGT. The CDR3 is 12 residues long. V was pared by 1 base and J by 6 bases, with 6 bases between.

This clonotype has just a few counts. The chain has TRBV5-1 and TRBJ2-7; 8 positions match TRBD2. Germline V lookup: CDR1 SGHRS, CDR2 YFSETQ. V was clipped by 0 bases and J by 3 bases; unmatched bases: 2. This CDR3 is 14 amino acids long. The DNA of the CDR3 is TGCGCCAGCAGCTTGGAGGGACTAGTCTACGAGCAGTACTTC. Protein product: CASSLEGLVYEQYF.

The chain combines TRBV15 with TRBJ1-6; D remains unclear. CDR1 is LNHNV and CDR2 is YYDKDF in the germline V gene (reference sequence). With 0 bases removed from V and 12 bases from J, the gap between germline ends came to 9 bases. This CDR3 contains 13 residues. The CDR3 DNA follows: TGTGCCACCAGCAGAGATTTATACAGACCCCTCCACTTT. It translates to CATSRDLYRPLHF.

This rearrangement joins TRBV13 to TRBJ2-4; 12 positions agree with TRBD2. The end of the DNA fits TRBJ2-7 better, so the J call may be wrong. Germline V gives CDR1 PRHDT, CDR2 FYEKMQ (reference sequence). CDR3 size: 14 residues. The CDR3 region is CASSLELAGGEQYF. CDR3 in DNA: TGTGCCAGCAGCTTAGAACTAGCGGGAGGCGAGCAGTACTTC.

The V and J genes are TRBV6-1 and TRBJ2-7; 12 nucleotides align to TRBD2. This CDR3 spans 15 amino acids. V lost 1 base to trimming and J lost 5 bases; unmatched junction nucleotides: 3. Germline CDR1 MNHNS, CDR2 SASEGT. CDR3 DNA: TGTGCCAGCAGTGAAGAGACTAGCGGGAGCCACGAGCAGTACTTC. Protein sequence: CASSEETSGSHEQYF.

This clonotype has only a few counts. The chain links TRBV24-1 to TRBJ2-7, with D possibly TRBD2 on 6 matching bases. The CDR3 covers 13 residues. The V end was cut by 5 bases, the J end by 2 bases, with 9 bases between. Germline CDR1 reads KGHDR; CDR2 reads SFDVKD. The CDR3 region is CATSGGTTYEQYF. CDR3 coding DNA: TGTGCCACCAGTGGCGGGACCACCTACGAGCAGTACTTC.

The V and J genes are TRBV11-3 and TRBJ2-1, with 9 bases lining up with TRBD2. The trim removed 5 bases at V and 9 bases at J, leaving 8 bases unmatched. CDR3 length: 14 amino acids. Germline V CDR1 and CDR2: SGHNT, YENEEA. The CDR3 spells CASSLAGPGGEQFF. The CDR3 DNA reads TGTGCCAGCAGCCTAGCGGGACCCGGCGGTGAGCAGTTCTTC.

The CDR3 is CSVGTSGTNSYEQYF. In DNA form, the CDR3 reads TGCAGTGTTGGGACTAGCGGGACCAACTCCTACGAGCAGTACTTC. The chain combines TRBV20-1 with TRBJ2-7, with TRBD2 matching over 13 bases. The length of the CDR3 is 15 residues. Looked up from germline, CDR1 is DFQATT and CDR2 is SNEGSKA (reference sequence). After removal of 7 bases from V and 0 bases from J, the junction contained 6 bases not matched to a gene.

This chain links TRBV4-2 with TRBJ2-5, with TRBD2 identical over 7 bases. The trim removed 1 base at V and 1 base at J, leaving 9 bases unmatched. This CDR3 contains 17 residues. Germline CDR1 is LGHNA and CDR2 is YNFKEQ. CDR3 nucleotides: TGTGCCAGCAGCCAAGGAGCCCTAGCGGATAGCCAAGAGACCCAGTACTTC. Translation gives CASSQGALADSQETQYF.

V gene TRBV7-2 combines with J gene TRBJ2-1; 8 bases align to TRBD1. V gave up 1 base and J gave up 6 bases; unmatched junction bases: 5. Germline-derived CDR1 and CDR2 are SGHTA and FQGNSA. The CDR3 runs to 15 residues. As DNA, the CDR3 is TGTGCCAGCAGCTTAGGAGGACAGGGTGGCAATGAGCAGTTCTTC. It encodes CASSLGGQGGNEQFF.

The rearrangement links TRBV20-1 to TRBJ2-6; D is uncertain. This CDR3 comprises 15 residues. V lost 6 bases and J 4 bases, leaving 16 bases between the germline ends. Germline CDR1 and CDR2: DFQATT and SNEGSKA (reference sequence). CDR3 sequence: CSASSTMAGANVLTF. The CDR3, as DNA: TGCAGTGCCTCTTCAACCATGGCCGGGGCCAACGTCCTGACTTTC.

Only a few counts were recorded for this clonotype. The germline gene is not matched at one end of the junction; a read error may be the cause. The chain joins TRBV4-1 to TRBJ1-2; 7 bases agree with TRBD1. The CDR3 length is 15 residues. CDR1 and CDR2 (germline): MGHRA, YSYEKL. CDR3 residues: CASSQGDLDDYGYTF. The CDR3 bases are TGCGCTAGCAGCCAGGGGGACCTCGATGACTATGGCTACACCTTC.

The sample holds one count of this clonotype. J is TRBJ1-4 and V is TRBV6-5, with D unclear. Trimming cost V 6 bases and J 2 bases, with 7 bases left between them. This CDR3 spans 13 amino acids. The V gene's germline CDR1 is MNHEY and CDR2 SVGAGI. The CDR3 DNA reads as TGTGCCAGCAGGCTAGGGACTAATGAAAAACTGTTTTTT. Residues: CASRLGTNEKLFF.

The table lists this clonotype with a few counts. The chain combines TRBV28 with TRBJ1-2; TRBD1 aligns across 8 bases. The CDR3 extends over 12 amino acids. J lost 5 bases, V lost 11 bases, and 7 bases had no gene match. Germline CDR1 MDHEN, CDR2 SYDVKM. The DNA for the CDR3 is TGTGCCGGACAGGGAAGGAGTTATGGCTACACCTTC. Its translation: CAGQGRSYGYTF.

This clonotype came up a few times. CDR3 coding DNA: TGTGCCAGCAGCGTAGAACCCTCTGCGGGACCGCAGTACTTC. Translated: CASSVEPSAGPQYF. V usage is TRBV9 and J usage is TRBJ2-7, with D maybe TRBD2 (6 bases). The CDR3 runs 14 residues. Germline V gives CDR1 SGDLS, CDR2 YYNGEE. V dropped 0 bases and J dropped 9 bases, with 16 bases sitting between them.

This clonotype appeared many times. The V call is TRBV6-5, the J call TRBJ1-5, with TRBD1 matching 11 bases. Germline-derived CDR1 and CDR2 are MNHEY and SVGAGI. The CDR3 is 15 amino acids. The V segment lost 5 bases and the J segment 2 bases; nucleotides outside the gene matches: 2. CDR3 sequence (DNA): TGTGCCAGCAGTCCGGGACAGGGGGGCAATCAGCCCCAGCATTTT. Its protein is CASSPGQGGNQPQHF.

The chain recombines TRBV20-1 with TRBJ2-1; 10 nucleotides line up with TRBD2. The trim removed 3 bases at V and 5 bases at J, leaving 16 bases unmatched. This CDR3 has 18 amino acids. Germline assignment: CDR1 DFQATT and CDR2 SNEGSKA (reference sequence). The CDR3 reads CSARSTSGIPGSHNEQFF. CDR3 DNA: TGCAGTGCTAGGTCCACTAGCGGGATCCCCGGGTCACACAATGAGCAGTTCTTC.

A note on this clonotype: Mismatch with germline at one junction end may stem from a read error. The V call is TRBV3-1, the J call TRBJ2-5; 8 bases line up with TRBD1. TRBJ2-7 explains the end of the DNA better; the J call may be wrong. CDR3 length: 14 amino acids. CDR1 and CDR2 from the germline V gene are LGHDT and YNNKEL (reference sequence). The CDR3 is CANSKDRAFYEQYF. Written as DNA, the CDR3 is TGTGCCAACAGCAAGGACAGGGCGTTCTACGAGCAGTACTTC.

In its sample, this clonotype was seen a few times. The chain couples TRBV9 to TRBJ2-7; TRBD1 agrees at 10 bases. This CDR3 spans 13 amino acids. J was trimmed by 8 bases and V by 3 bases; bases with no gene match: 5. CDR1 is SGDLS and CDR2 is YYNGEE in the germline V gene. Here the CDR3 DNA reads TGTGCCAGCAGCGGGGGGACAGGGGATCAGCAGTACTTC. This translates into CASSGGTGDQQYF.